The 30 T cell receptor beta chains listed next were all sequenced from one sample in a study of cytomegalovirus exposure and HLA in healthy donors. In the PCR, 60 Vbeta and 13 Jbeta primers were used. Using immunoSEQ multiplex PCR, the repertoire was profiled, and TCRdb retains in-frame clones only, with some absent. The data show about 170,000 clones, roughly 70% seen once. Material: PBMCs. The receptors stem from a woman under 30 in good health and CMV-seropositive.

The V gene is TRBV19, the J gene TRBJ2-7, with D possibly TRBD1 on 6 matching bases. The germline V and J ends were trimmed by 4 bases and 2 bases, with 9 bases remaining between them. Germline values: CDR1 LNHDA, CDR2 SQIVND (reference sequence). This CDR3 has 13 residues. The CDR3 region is CASSTGEAYEQYF. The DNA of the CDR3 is TGTGCCAGTAGTACAGGGGAAGCCTACGAGCAGTACTTC.

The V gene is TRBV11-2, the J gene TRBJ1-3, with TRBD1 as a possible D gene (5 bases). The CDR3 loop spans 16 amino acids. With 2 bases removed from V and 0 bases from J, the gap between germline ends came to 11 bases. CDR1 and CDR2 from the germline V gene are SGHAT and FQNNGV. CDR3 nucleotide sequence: TGTGCCAGCAGCTTATCCACAGGCGGCTCTGGAAACACCATATATTTT. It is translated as CASSLSTGGSGNTIYF. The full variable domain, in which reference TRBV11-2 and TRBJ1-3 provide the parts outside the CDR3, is EAGVAQSPRYKIIEKRQSVAFWCNPISGHATLYWYQQILGQGPKLLIQFQNNGVVDDSQLPKDRFSAERLKGVDSTLKIQPAKLEDSAVYLCASSLSTGGSGNTIYFGEGSWLTVV.

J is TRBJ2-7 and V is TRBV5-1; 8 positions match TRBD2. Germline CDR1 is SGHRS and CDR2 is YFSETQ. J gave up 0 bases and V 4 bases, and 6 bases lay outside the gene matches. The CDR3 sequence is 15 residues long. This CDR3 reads CASSTAGLGSYEQYF. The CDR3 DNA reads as TGCGCCAGCAGCACAGCGGGACTAGGCTCCTACGAGCAGTACTTC.

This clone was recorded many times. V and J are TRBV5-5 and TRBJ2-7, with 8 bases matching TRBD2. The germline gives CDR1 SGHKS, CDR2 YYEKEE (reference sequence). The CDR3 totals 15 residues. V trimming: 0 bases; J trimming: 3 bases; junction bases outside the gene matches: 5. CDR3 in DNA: TGTGCCAGCAGCTTGGATAGCGGGGTAGGCTACGAGCAGTACTTC. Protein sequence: CASSLDSGVGYEQYF.

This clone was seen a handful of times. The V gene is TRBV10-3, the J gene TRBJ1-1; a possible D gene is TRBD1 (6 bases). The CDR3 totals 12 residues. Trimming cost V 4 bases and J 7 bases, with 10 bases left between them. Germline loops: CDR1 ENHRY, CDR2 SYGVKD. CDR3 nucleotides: TGTGCCATCAGTGTAGGGGGGGGTGAAGCTTTCTTT. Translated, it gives CAISVGGGEAFF.

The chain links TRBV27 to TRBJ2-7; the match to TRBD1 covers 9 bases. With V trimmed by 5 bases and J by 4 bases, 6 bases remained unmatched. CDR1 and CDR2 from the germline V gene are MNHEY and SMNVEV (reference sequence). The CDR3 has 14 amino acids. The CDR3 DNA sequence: TGTGCCAGCAGTGGGACAGGGACCATATACGAGCAGTACTTC. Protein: CASSGTGTIYEQYF.

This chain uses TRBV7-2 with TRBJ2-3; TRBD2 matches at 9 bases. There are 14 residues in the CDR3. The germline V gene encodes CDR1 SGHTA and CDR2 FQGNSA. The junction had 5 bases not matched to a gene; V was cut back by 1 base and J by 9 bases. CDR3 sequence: CASSLDGGGETQYF. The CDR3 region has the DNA TGTGCCAGCAGCTTAGACGGCGGGGGGGAAACGCAGTATTTT.

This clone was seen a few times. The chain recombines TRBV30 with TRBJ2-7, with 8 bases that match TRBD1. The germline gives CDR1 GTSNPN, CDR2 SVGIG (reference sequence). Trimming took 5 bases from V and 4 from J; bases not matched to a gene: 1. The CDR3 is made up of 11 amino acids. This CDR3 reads CAWGQGYEQYF. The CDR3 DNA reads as TGTGCCTGGGGACAGGGTTACGAGCAGTACTTC.

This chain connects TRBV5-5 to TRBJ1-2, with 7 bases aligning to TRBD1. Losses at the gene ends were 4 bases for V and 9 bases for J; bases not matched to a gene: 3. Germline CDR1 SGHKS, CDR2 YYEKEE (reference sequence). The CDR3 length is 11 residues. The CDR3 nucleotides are TGTGCCAGCAGCACAGGGGAGAGCTACACCTTC. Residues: CASSTGESYTF.

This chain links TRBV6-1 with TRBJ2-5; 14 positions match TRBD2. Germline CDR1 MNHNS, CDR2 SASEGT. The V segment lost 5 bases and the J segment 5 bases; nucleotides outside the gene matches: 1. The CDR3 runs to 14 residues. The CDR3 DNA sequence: TGTGCCAGCAGTCGACTAGCGGGGGGGGAGACCCAGTACTTC. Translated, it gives CASSRLAGGETQYF.

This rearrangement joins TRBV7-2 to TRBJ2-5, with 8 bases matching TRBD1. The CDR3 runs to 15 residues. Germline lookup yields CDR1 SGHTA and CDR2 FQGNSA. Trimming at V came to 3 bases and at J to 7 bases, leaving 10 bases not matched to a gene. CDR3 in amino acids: CASSLRQGREVTQYF. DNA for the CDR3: TGTGCCAGCAGCTTGAGACAGGGGCGAGAGGTGACCCAGTACTTC.

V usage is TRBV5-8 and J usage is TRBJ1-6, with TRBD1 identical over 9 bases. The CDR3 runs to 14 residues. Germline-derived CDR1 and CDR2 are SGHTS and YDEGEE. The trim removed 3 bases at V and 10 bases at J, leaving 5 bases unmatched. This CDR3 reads CASSSGQGLSPLHF. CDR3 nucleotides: TGTGCCAGCAGCTCCGGACAGGGGTTGTCACCCCTCCACTTT.

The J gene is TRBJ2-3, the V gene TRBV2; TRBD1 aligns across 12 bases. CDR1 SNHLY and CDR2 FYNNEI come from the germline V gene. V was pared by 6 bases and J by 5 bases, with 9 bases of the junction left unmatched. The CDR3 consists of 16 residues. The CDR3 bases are TGTGCCAGCAGACCCGGGACAGGGGGCGCGGAAGATACGCAGTATTTT. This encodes CASRPGTGGAEDTQYF.

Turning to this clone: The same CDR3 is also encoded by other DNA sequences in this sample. CDR3 in amino acids: CASSLGQNTEAFF. The CDR3 nucleotides read TGTGCCAGCAGCCTGGGACAGAACACTGAAGCTTTCTTT. The chain employs TRBV14 and TRBJ1-1; D may be TRBD1 (6 bases). V shed 4 bases and J shed 1 base, with 7 bases lying between them. Germline V gene lookup returns CDR1 SGHDN and CDR2 FVKESK. The CDR3 extends over 13 amino acids.

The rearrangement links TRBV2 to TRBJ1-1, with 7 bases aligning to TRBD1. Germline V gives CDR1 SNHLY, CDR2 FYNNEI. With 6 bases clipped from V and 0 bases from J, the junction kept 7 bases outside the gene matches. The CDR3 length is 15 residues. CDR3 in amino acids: CASSAGTALNTEAFF. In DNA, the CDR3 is TGTGCCAGCAGCGCCGGGACAGCTCTGAACACTGAAGCTTTCTTT. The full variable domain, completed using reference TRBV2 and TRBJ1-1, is EPEVTQTPSHQVTQMGQEVILRCVPISNHLYFYWYRQILGQKVEFLVSFYNNEISEKSEIFDDQFSVERPDGSNFTLKIRSTKLEDSAMYFCASSAGTALNTEAFFGQGTRLTVV.

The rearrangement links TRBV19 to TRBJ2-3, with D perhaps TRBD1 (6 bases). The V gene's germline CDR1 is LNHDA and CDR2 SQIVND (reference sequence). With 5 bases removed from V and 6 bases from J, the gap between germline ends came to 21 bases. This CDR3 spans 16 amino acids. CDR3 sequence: CASSGEPGQLDDTQYF. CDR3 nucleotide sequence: TGTGCCAGTAGTGGGGAACCGGGACAACTGGATGATACGCAGTATTTT.

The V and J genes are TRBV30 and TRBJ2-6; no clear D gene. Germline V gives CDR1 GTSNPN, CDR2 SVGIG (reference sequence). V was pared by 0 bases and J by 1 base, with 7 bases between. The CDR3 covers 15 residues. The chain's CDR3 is CAWSVGPSGANVLTF. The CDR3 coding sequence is TGTGCCTGGAGTGTTGGGCCTTCTGGGGCCAACGTCCTGACTTTC. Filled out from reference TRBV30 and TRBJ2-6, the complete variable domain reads SQTIHQWPATLVQPVGSPLSLECTVEGTSNPNLYWYRQAAGRGLQLLFYSVGIGQISSEVPQNLSASRPQDRQFILSSKKLLLSDSGFYLCAWSVGPSGANVLTFGAGSRLTVL.

The CDR3 sequence: CASSLASTETEAFF. DNA of the CDR3: TGTGCCAGCAGTTTAGCCTCGACAGAAACTGAAGCTTTCTTT. The J gene is TRBJ1-1, the V gene TRBV27; D possibly corresponds to TRBD1 (5 bases). Germline loops: CDR1 MNHEY, CDR2 SMNVEV (reference sequence). The CDR3 is 14 residues long. V shed 2 bases and J shed 5 bases, with 12 bases lying between them.

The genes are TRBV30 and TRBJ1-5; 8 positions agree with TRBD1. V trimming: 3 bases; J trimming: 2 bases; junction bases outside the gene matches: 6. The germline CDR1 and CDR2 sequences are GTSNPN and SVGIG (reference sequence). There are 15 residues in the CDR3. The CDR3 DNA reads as TGTGCCTGGAGCGAATCGGGACAGGGCAATCAGCCCCAGCATTTT. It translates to CAWSESGQGNQPQHF.

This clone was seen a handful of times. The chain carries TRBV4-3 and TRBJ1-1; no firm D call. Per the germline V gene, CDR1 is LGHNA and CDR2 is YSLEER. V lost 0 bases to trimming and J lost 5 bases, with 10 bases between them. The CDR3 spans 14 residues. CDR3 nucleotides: TGCGCCAGCAGCCAAGACCGTCGGGGTACTGAAGCTTTCTTT. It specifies CASSQDRRGTEAFF.

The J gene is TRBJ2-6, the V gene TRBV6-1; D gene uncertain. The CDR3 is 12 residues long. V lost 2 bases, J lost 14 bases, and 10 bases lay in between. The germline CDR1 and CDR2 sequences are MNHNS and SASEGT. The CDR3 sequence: CASSEITVILTF. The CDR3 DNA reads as TGTGCCAGCAGTGAAATAACAGTCATCCTGACTTTC.

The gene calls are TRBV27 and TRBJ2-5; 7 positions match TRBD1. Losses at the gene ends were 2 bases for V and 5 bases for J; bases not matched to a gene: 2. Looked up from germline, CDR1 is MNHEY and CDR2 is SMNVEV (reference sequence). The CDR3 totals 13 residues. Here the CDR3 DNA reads TGTGCCAGCAGTTTAACACAGGGGGAGACCCAGTACTTC. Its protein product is CASSLTQGETQYF.

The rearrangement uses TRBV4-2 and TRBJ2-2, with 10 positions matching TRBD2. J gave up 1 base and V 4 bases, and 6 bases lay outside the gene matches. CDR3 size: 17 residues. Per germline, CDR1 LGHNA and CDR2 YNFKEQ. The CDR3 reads CASSPGLAELNTGELFF. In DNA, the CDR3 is TGTGCCAGCAGCCCTGGACTAGCGGAGTTGAACACCGGGGAGCTGTTTTTT.

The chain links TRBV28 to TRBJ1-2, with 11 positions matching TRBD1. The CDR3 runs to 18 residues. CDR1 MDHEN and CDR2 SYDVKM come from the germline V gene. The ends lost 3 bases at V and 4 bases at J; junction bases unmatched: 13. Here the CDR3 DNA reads TGTGCCAGCAGTTTGGACAGGGGGCTGGTGAGGCTCGGCTATGGCTACACCTTC. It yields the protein CASSLDRGLVRLGYGYTF.

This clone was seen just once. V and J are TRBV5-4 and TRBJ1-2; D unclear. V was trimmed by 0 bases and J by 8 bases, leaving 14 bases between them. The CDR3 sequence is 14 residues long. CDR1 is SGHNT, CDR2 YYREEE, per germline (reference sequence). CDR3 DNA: TGTGCCAGCAGCTTGGAGACTGCCGTACGAGGCTACACCTTC. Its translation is CASSLETAVRGYTF.

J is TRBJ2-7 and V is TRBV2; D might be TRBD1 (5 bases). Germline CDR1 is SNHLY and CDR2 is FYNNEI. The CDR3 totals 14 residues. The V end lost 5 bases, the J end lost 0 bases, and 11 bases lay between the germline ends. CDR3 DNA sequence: TGTGCCAGCAGTCGCAGGGCCGTCTCCTACGAGCAGTACTTC. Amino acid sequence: CASSRRAVSYEQYF.

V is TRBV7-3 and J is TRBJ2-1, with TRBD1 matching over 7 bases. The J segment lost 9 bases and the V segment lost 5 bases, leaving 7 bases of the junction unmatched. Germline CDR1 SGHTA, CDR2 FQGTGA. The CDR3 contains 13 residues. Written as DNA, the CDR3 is TGTGCCAGCAGCACCCTAGGGACAGCTGAGCAGTTCTTC. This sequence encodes CASSTLGTAEQFF.

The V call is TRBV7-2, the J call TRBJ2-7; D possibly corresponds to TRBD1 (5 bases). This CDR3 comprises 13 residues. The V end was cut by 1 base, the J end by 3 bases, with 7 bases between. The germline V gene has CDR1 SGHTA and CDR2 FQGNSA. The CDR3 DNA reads TGTGCCAGCAGCTTAGGACAGTTCTACGAGCAGTACTTC. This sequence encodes CASSLGQFYEQYF.

CDR3 sequence: CASSYSRLAGGYEQYF. DNA for the CDR3: TGTGCCAGCAGTTACTCGAGACTAGCGGGGGGCTACGAGCAGTACTTC. The chain carries TRBV6-5 and TRBJ2-7; TRBD2 matches 13 bases. Germline-derived CDR1 and CDR2 are MNHEY and SVGAGI. The CDR3 length is 16 residues. After removal of 0 bases from V and 3 bases from J, the junction contained 2 bases not matched to a gene.

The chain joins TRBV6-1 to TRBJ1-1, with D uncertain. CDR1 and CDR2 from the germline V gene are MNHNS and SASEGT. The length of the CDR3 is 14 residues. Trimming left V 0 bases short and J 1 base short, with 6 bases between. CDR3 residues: CASSEAGRNTEAFF. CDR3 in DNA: TGTGCCAGCAGTGAAGCGGGCAGGAACACTGAAGCTTTCTTT.